This T cell receptor (beta chain) is drawn from a study of cytomegalovirus exposure and HLA in healthy donors. Background on the study: Earlier, some 180 million T cells were analyzed, and 117 million unique TCR beta sequences were found among them. Findings and caveats of the study: In a later analysis, specific HLA alleles were associated with 15,000 to 20,000 TCR beta sequences at a 0.05 false discovery rate. High sensitivity and specificity were reportedly achieved when the classifier diagnosed cytomegalovirus status.

This CDR3 is 17 amino acids long. The ends lost 4 bases at V and 0 bases at J; junction bases unmatched: 4. CDR1 is SNHLY and CDR2 is FYNNEI in the germline V gene. The PCR was carried out with 60 Vbeta primers and 13 Jbeta primers. The assay was immunoSEQ multiplex PCR, and TCRdb's table has in-frame clones only and misses some. The sample lists 81,000 or so clones; 62% were seen once. Concerning this clone: Its antigen is not known.

Sequencing input: PBMCs. The source of this sequence is a woman aged 30 to 39 in good health and CMV-seropositive. This rearrangement joins TRBV2 to TRBJ2-6; TRBD2 matches at 9 bases. The CDR3 loop is CASSVLAGISGANVLTF. CDR3 DNA: TGTGCCAGCAGTGTACTAGCGGGTATCTCTGGGGCCAACGTCCTGACTTTC. Together with reference TRBV2 and TRBJ2-6, the CDR3 gives the full variable domain: EPEVTQTPSHQVTQMGQEVILRCVPISNHLYFYWYRQILGQKVEFLVSFYNNEISEKSEIFDDQFSVERPDGSNFTLKIRSTKLEDSAMYFCASSVLAGISGANVLTFGAGSRLTVL.